Listed below are T cell receptor beta chains from one sample, sequenced in a study of technical replicates of blood from four donors. Generated by immunoSEQ multiplex PCR, the TCRdb table keeps only in-frame clones and is missing some. The sample carries tens of thousands of clones, roughly 94% recorded once. The sequenced sample consisted of T cells isolated from PBMCs. These receptors were collected from a human donor in good health. Both conserved end residues are part of each CDR3. The D gene is left open where the match is weak. Clone size is shown for a subset of rows, as once, few, many or a class of expanded clone.

J	V	size	D	CDR3	DNA
TRBJ2-3	TRBV2	NA	NA	CATFQYTQYF	TGTGCCACCTTTCAGTATACGCAGTATTTT
TRBJ2-2	TRBV5-6	NA	TRBD1	CASSPTGGLSGELFF	TGTGCCAGCAGCCCCACAGGGGGCTTATCCGGGGAGCTGTTTTTT
TRBJ1-2	TRBV28	NA	TRBD1	CASSLLGGRGDYGYTF	TGTGCCAGCAGTTTATTAGGGGGCAGGGGGGACTATGGCTACACCTTC
TRBJ2-3	TRBV2	NA	NA	CASSVRTLNTDTQYF	TGTGCCAGCAGTGTCCGGACTCTGAACACAGATACGCAGTATTTT
TRBJ2-1	TRBV15	NA	TRBD2	CATSRGTSGGAGEQFF	TGTGCCACCAGCAGGGGGACTAGCGGGGGGGCTGGTGAGCAGTTCTTC
TRBJ2-7	TRBV5-1	NA	NA	CASSLDGHPTLSYEQYF	TGCGCCAGCAGCTTGGATGGACACCCCACCTTATCCTACGAGCAGTACTTC
TRBJ1-4	TRBV19	NA	NA	CASSTRDISNEKLFF	TGTGCCAGTAGTACCCGGGACATCTCGAATGAAAAACTGTTTTTT
TRBJ2-4	TRBV27	NA	TRBD1	CASSLRTGLNIQYF	TGTGCCAGCAGTCTCCGGACAGGGTTAAACATTCAGTACTTC
TRBJ1-1	TRBV7-3	NA	TRBD1	CASSPQGALGTEAFF	TGTGCCAGCAGCCCGCAGGGGGCTCTGGGCACTGAAGCTTTCTTT
TRBJ2-6	TRBV5-4	NA	NA	CASTGQLRFSGANVLTF	TGTGCCAGCACCGGACAGTTAAGGTTCTCTGGGGCCAACGTCCTGACTTTC
TRBJ2-5	TRBV7-9	NA	NA	CASTSSDF	TGTGCCAGCACTAGCTCGGACTTC
TRBJ1-5	TRBV19	few	NA	CASTDTGLWQPQHF	TGTGCCAGTACCGACACAGGGTTATGGCAGCCCCAGCATTTT
TRBJ2-7	TRBV19	NA	NA	CASKDADSSYEQYF	TGTGCCAGTAAAGATGCGGACAGCTCCTACGAGCAGTACTTC
TRBJ1-1	TRBV6-6	NA	TRBD1	CASSYTDRGLTEAFF	TGTGCCAGCAGTTACACGGACAGGGGATTGACTGAAGCTTTCTTT
TRBJ1-3	TRBV5-1	NA	TRBD1	CASSLYPGGDSGNTIYF	TGCGCCAGCAGCTTGTATCCAGGGGGCGACTCTGGAAACACCATATATTTT
TRBJ1-5	TRBV18	NA	NA	CASSPQLNRVTNQPQHF	TGTGCCAGCTCACCACAACTTAACAGGGTCACGAATCAGCCCCAGCATTTT
TRBJ2-3	TRBV5-4	NA	TRBD2	CASSPTSGRAFRSDTQYF	TGTGCCAGCAGCCCGACTAGCGGGAGGGCCTTTCGTTCAGATACGCAGTATTTT
TRBJ2-1	TRBV7-9	NA	TRBD1	CASSLDGTAYNEQFF	TGTGCCAGCAGCTTAGACGGGACAGCTTACAATGAGCAGTTCTTC
TRBJ1-5	TRBV30	NA	NA	CAWSQGADNQPQHF	TGTGCCTGGAGTCAAGGGGCTGACAATCAGCCCCAGCATTTT
TRBJ2-7	TRBV2	NA	TRBD1	CASRGGTGGVYEQYF	TGTGCCAGCAGGGGAGGGACAGGGGGCGTCTACGAGCAGTACTTC
TRBJ2-7	TRBV28	NA	NA	CASSRNYEQYF	TGTGCCAGCAGTCGTAACTACGAGCAGTACTTC
TRBJ2-5	TRBV18	once	TRBD1	CASSQGARETQYF	TGTGCCAGCTCACAGGGGGCGCGGGAGACCCAGTACTTC
TRBJ2-5	TRBV6-1	NA	NA	CASSAGIKETQYF	TGTGCCAGCAGTGCGGGGATCAAAGAGACCCAGTACTTC
TRBJ1-1	TRBV11-2	once	NA	CASSLVQGSTEAFF	TGTGCCAGCAGCTTAGTTCAGGGGTCCACTGAAGCTTTCTTT
TRBJ2-7	TRBV28	NA	NA	CASSFEGAGYEQYF	TGTGCCAGCAGTTTCGAGGGGGCGGGGTACGAGCAGTACTTC
TRBJ1-2	TRBV7-9	NA	NA	CASSPGGVVYTF	TGTGCCAGCAGCCCGGGGGGGGTTGTTTACACCTTC
TRBJ1-2	TRBV11-3	few	TRBD1	CASSARGEQYGYTF	TGTGCCAGCAGTGCCAGGGGGGAGCAGTATGGCTACACCTTC
TRBJ2-7	TRBV6-5	NA	NA	CASRLTGNPYEQYF	TGTGCCAGCAGGTTGACAGGTAACCCCTACGAGCAGTACTTC
TRBJ2-3	TRBV5-1	NA	TRBD1	CASSLFSAGMGQGDTQYF	TGCGCCAGCAGCCTCTTCTCGGCTGGGATGGGACAGGGGGATACGCAGTATTTT
TRBJ2-7	TRBV4-1	NA	NA	CASSHLNRRQESVSEQYF	TGCGCCAGCAGCCATCTGAACCGAAGACAGGAGTCCGTGTCCGAGCAGTACTTC
TRBJ1-4	TRBV2	NA	NA	CASSVTAWNEKLFF	TGTGCCAGCAGTGTGACAGCTTGGAATGAAAAACTGTTTTTT
TRBJ2-7	TRBV28	NA	NA	CASSAYYEQYF	TGTGCCAGCAGTGCCTACTACGAGCAGTACTTC
TRBJ2-6	TRBV18	NA	TRBD2	CASSGGASLGANVLTF	TGTGCCAGCTCGGGAGGGGCGTCGCTTGGGGCCAACGTCCTGACTTTC
TRBJ1-1	TRBV25-1	NA	TRBD1	CASSDLIVAGTGEAFF	TGTGCCAGCAGTGACCTGATCGTCGCCGGGACAGGGGAAGCTTTCTTT
TRBJ2-1	TRBV19	once	TRBD1	CASSDRDSGTNEQFF	TGTGCCAGTAGTGACCGGGACAGTGGCACTAATGAGCAGTTCTTC
TRBJ2-5	TRBV4-1	NA	NA	CASSQESQTQETQYF	TGCGCCAGCAGCCAAGAATCACAGACCCAAGAGACCCAGTACTTC
TRBJ1-4	TRBV19	once	NA	CASSIRDFNEKLFF	TGTGCCAGTAGTATTCGGGATTTCAATGAAAAACTGTTTTTT
TRBJ2-1	TRBV28	NA	NA	CASSFPGVPRNEQFF	TGTGCCAGCAGTTTCCCCGGGGTCCCTAGAAATGAGCAGTTCTTC
TRBJ1-4	TRBV6-1	NA	TRBD1	CASNRGREKLFF	TGTGCCAGCAACAGGGGTCGGGAAAAACTGTTTTTT
TRBJ1-4	TRBV9	NA	NA	CASSVGQFANEKLFF	TGTGCCAGCAGCGTAGGCCAGTTTGCTAATGAAAAACTGTTTTTT
TRBJ2-1	TRBV27	NA	TRBD2	CASSFRTSGRAGSYNEQFF	TGTGCCAGCAGTTTTCGGACTAGCGGGAGGGCGGGCTCCTACAATGAGCAGTTCTTC
TRBJ2-7	TRBV7-9	NA	NA	CASSAGLAGAAYEQYF	TGTGCCAGCAGCGCGGGGCTGGCGGGGGCCGCCTACGAGCAGTACTTC
TRBJ2-3	TRBV10-1	NA	TRBD1	CASTASPGTGGTDTQYF	TGCGCCAGCACAGCCTCGCCCGGGACAGGGGGCACAGATACGCAGTATTTT
TRBJ1-5	TRBV6-5	NA	NA	CASSYSRQGTQPQHF	TGTGCCAGCAGTTACTCCCGGCAGGGGACTCAGCCCCAGCATTTT
TRBJ1-1	TRBV27	NA	NA	CASSSTANTEAFF	TGTGCCAGCAGTTCCACAGCGAACACTGAAGCTTTCTTT
TRBJ2-7	TRBV5-1	NA	TRBD1	CASSRAGTGPYEQYF	TGCGCCAGCAGCCGAGCCGGGACAGGACCCTACGAGCAGTACTTC
TRBJ1-3	TRBV7-8	NA	NA	CASSLLTGNTIYF	TGTGCCAGCAGCTTATTGACAGGAAACACCATATATTTT
TRBJ2-3	TRBV29-1	NA	TRBD2	CSVTASGTDTQYF	TGCAGCGTTACTGCTAGCGGGACAGATACGCAGTATTTT
TRBJ2-7	TRBV28	NA	TRBD2	CASSFGSSGGSYEQYF	TGTGCCAGCAGTTTTGGGTCTAGCGGAGGCTCCTACGAGCAGTACTTC
TRBJ1-3	TRBV7-6	NA	NA	CASSFATGSSGNTIYF	TGTGCCAGCAGCTTTGCCACAGGGTCCTCTGGAAACACCATATATTTT
TRBJ1-5	TRBV19	NA	TRBD1	CASSATGGSSQPQHF	TGTGCCAGTAGTGCGACAGGGGGCAGTTCTCAGCCCCAGCATTTT